The text below deals with one T cell receptor (beta chain). Its target is unknown. This could be a read error, since a much larger clone is one nucleotide away. The CDR3 is 12 amino acids. V shed 7 bases and J shed 5 bases, with 10 bases lying between them. These data originate in a study of response to subunit inactivated influenza vaccine. Study results and limitations: Authors suggested each seasonal influenza vaccination recruits few new T cells.

From the RT-PCR reads, TCRdb called clonotypes with MiXCR, one entry per CDR3 protein. The repertoire includes 500,000 to 550,000 distinct CDR3 sequences, roughly 7.6% of them detected once, and about an eighth sits in the top ten. The chain combines TRBV12-3 or TRBV12-4 with TRBJ2-3, with D hard to call. The origin of this receptor is a man between 50 and 75 years old who received an inactivated influenza vaccine. Sequenced here: PBMCs from blood, sampled about 23 months after vaccination. This chain's CDR3 is CASNRNLDTQYF. For the CDR3, the DNA is TGTGCCAGCAACCGCAACTTAGATACGCAGTATTTT.